The next 8 T cell receptor beta chains were all read from a single sample in a study of blood T cell repertoires in COVID-19. Sequencing was performed with immunoSEQ multiplex PCR; in TCRdb, only in-frame clones are kept and a portion is missing. Of about 170,000 clones listed, around nine tenths are singletons. Sample: peripheral blood. The receptors shown here come from a man in his sixties or seventies with acute or convalescent COVID-19.

The rearrangement uses TRBV7-8 and TRBJ2-5; no definite D call. Germline V gene sequence: CDR1 SGHVS, CDR2 FQNEAQ. V lost 5 bases and J 2 bases, leaving 9 bases between the germline ends. This CDR3 comprises 13 residues. CDR3 in DNA: TGTGCCAGCAGCCAATATACACAAGAGACCCAGTACTTC. This encodes CASSQYTQETQYF.

The J gene is TRBJ1-2, the V gene TRBV15, with 11 bases aligning to TRBD1. V lost 1 base to trimming and J lost 6 bases; unmatched junction nucleotides: 4. The CDR3 extends over 15 amino acids. Germline-derived CDR1 and CDR2 are LNHNV and YYDKDF (reference sequence). CDR3 DNA: TGTGCCACCAGCAGAGCGGGACAGGGGGTGGATGGCTACACCTTC. Amino acids: CATSRAGQGVDGYTF.

V gene TRBV9 combines with J gene TRBJ1-6, with TRBD1 matching 10 bases. The CDR3 covers 18 residues. Germline V CDR1 and CDR2: SGDLS, YYNGEE. V lost 0 bases and J lost 8; bases outside the gene matches: 11. The CDR3 region is CASSVAASGTGVYSPLHF. For the CDR3, the DNA is TGTGCCAGCAGCGTAGCGGCGAGTGGGACAGGGGTTTATTCACCCCTCCACTTT.

This clone was picked up a small number of times. The chain combines TRBV5-4 with TRBJ1-4, with D unclear. The CDR3 loop spans 12 amino acids. V lost 4 bases and J 10 bases, leaving 11 bases between the germline ends. Germline CDR1 SGHNT, CDR2 YYREEE (reference sequence). The CDR3 sequence: CASSGTSGKLFF. CDR3 nucleotides: TGTGCCAGCAGCGGAACGTCGGGAAAACTGTTTTTT.

The chain is built from TRBV5-1 and TRBJ1-4; 11 nucleotides agree with TRBD1. The CDR3 consists of 15 residues. V dropped 4 bases and J dropped 6; count of bases not matched to a gene: 5. Germline lookup yields CDR1 SGHRS and CDR2 YFSETQ. In nucleotides, the CDR3 is TGCGCCAGCAGCGTTGGACAGGGGGCCGATGAAAAACTGTTTTTT. Translated, it gives CASSVGQGADEKLFF.

The rearrangement uses TRBV7-9 and TRBJ1-2; 8 bases line up with TRBD1. The germline V gene has CDR1 SEHNR and CDR2 FQNEAQ (reference sequence). V gave up 2 bases and J gave up 4 bases; unmatched junction bases: 6. The CDR3 contains 15 residues. In DNA, the CDR3 is TGTGCCAGCAGCTTAATGGGACAGGCAGGCTATGGCTACACCTTC. Protein sequence: CASSLMGQAGYGYTF.

This clone appeared a single time. The J gene is TRBJ2-7, the V gene TRBV5-1; 11 bases fit TRBD1. The CDR3 runs 15 residues. J lost 4 bases, V lost 4 bases, and 7 bases had no gene match. Germline loops: CDR1 SGHRS, CDR2 YFSETQ. The CDR3: CASSKDRGLVYEQYF. DNA for the CDR3: TGCGCCAGCAGCAAGGACAGGGGGCTCGTTTACGAGCAGTACTTC.

The rearrangement uses TRBV11-3 and TRBJ2-3; 7 positions agree with TRBD1. Per germline, CDR1 SGHNT and CDR2 YENEEA. V trimming: 5 bases; J trimming: 2 bases; junction bases outside the gene matches: 4. The CDR3 is 14 amino acids. CDR3 amino acids: CASSPGGITDTQYF. The CDR3 DNA reads TGTGCCAGCAGCCCAGGGGGAATCACAGATACGCAGTATTTT. Drawing the rest from reference TRBV11-3 and TRBJ2-3, the complete variable domain is EAGVVQSPRYKIIEKKQPVAFWCNPISGHNTLYWYLQNLGQGPELLIRYENEEAVDDSQLPKDRFSAERLKGVDSTLKIQPAELGDSAVYLCASSPGGITDTQYFGPGTRLTVL.